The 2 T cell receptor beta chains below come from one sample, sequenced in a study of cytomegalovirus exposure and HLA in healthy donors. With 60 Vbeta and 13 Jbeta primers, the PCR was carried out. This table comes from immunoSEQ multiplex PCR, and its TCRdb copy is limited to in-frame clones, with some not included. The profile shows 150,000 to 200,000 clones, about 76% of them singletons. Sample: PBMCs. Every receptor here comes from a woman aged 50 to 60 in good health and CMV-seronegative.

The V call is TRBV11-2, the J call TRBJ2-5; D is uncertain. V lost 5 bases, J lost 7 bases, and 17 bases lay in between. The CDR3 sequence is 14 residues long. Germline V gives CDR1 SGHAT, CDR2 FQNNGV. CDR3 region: CASSAPAKWWTQYF. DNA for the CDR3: TGTGCCAGCAGCGCCCCCGCTAAGTGGTGGACCCAGTACTTC.

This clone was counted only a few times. The CDR3 loop is CASSFSGGARSETQYF. The CDR3 DNA is TGTGCCAGCAGCTTTAGCGGGGGGGCGAGGTCGGAGACCCAGTACTTC. The rearrangement joins TRBV7-3 to TRBJ2-5; 11 bases agree with TRBD2. The J segment lost 5 bases and the V segment lost 3 bases, leaving 8 bases of the junction unmatched. CDR1 SGHTA and CDR2 FQGTGA come from the germline V gene. This CDR3 has 16 amino acids.